These 29 T cell receptor beta chains were sequenced from one sample in a study of blood T cells in healthy people across ages. Sample-barcoded 5' priming and a J-beta primer mix drove a second PCR of about 6 to 12 cycles. MiXCR, run by TCRdb on the 5' RACE reads, gives a single entry per CDR3 protein. This sample has 590,000 or so distinct CDR3 sequences, with less than 35% found just once. Sequencing was done on a sample of blood. The source is a woman over 75 in good health.

The CDR3 protein is CSAGTPTSGSMDEQFF. The CDR3, as DNA: TGCAGTGCCGGGACCCCGACTAGCGGGAGTATGGATGAGCAGTTCTTC. The gene calls are TRBV20-1 and TRBJ2-1; 12 nucleotides line up with TRBD2. V was pared by 6 bases and J by 8 bases, with 14 bases of the junction left unmatched. The CDR3 sequence is 16 residues long. CDR1 and CDR2 (germline): DFQATT, SNEGSKA (reference sequence).

This clonotype occurred a few times. The chain employs TRBV28 and TRBJ1-5; D is unresolved. The CDR3 sequence is 15 residues long. Germline CDR1 MDHEN, CDR2 SYDVKM. V was clipped by 8 bases and J by 9 bases, with 23 bases between them. The CDR3 bases are TGTGCCAGCGGGGTAGGGATTCCCCACCATCTGCCCCAGCATTTT. Protein sequence: CASGVGIPHHLPQHF. Together with reference TRBV28 and TRBJ1-5, the CDR3 gives the full variable domain: DVKVTQSSRYLVKRTGEKVFLECVQDMDHENMFWYRQDPGLGLRLIYFSYDVKMKEKGDIPEGYSVSREKKERFSLILESASTNQTSMYLCASGVGIPHHLPQHFGDGTRLSIL.

This clonotype was counted many times. The chain employs TRBV3-1 and TRBJ2-7; D may correspond to TRBD1 or TRBD2 (5 bases each). The CDR3 is 15 amino acids. In germline, CDR1 is LGHDT, CDR2 YNNKEL (reference sequence). With 3 bases removed from V and 1 base from J, the gap between germline ends came to 13 bases. The CDR3 reads CASSHGDRSSYEQYF. The DNA for the CDR3 is TGTGCCAGCAGCCATGGGGACCGCTCTTCCTACGAGCAGTACTTC.

A remark on this clonotype: A much bigger clone sits one base away, suggesting this may be a read error. The J gene is TRBJ2-7, the V gene TRBV20-1, with 9 bases fitting TRBD1. The CDR3 runs 13 residues. CDR1 and CDR2 (germline): DFQATT, SNEGSKA (reference sequence). V gave up 6 bases and J gave up 3 bases; unmatched junction bases: 6. The CDR3 region has the DNA TGCAGTGCCCCGGGACAGGGATGCTACGAGCAGTACTTC. Translation gives CSAPGQGCYEQYF.

The chain has TRBV5-4 and TRBJ2-3; 9 bases are shared with TRBD2. CDR1 and CDR2 from the germline V gene are SGHNT and YYREEE (reference sequence). The J segment lost 7 bases and the V segment lost 0 bases, leaving 9 bases of the junction unmatched. The CDR3 runs to 16 residues. The CDR3 DNA reads as TGTGCCAGCAGCTTGGCGGCCAGCGGGGGGAGAAATACGCAGTATTTT. Its translation is CASSLAASGGRNTQYF.

The table lists this clonotype with many counts. The rearrangement joins TRBV19 to TRBJ2-1, with 8 bases matching TRBD1. Germline assignment: CDR1 LNHDA and CDR2 SQIVND (reference sequence). Trimming at V came to 7 bases and at J to 1 base, leaving 9 bases not matched to a gene. The CDR3 length is 16 residues. CDR3 region: CASTGGPSGSYNEQFF. Written as DNA, the CDR3 is TGTGCCAGTACAGGGGGCCCTTCGGGGTCCTACAATGAGCAGTTCTTC. The variable domain in full, completed from reference TRBV19 and TRBJ2-1, reads DGGITQSPKYLFRKEGQNVTLSCEQNLNHDAMYWYRQDPGQGLRLIYYSQIVNDFQKGDIAEGYSVSREKKESFPLTVTSAQKNPTAFYLCASTGGPSGSYNEQFFGPGTRLTVL.

The rearrangement uses TRBV9 and TRBJ1-6; D not certain. The germline V gene has CDR1 SGDLS and CDR2 YYNGEE. Trimming stripped 3 bases from V and 9 bases from J, with 13 bases between. This CDR3 is built from 14 residues. The CDR3 DNA follows: TGTGCCAGCAGCGGAGAAACAACGGGTTCACCCCTCCACTTT. It translates to CASSGETTGSPLHF.

The rearrangement links TRBV4-3 to TRBJ1-1; D is ambiguous. Germline loops: CDR1 LGHNA, CDR2 YSLEER. V lost 0 bases and J 11 bases, leaving 19 bases between the germline ends. This CDR3 region has 15 residues. The CDR3 here is CASSQDLLLRSLAFF. The DNA of the CDR3 is TGCGCCAGCAGCCAAGATTTGTTGCTAAGGAGTTTGGCTTTCTTT.

The table lists this clonotype with a count of one. The V gene is TRBV29-1, the J gene TRBJ2-1; D might be TRBD2 (6 bases). Germline V gene sequence: CDR1 SQVTM, CDR2 ANQGSEA. V shed 0 bases and J shed 0 bases, with 15 bases lying between them. This CDR3 contains 17 residues. The CDR3 protein is CSVEDPTTGDSYNEQFF. Written as DNA, the CDR3 is TGCAGCGTTGAAGACCCCACGACGGGAGACTCCTACAATGAGCAGTTCTTC.

This clonotype was counted between two and nine times. This chain joins TRBV5-1 and TRBJ2-5; 10 bases map to TRBD2. Germline CDR1 is SGHRS and CDR2 is YFSETQ. Trimming removed 0 bases from V and 2 bases from J; junction bases left unmatched: 4. The CDR3 runs to 16 residues. This CDR3 is CASSLAGTSAQETQYF. Here the CDR3 DNA reads TGCGCCAGCAGCTTGGCCGGGACTAGCGCACAAGAGACCCAGTACTTC.

This clonotype was counted many times. The chain uses TRBV19 and TRBJ2-3, with 7 nucleotides matching TRBD2. The CDR3 runs 13 residues. Germline-derived CDR1 and CDR2 are LNHDA and SQIVND (reference sequence). Trimming at V came to 9 bases and at J to 4 bases, leaving 7 bases not matched to a gene. Written as DNA, the CDR3 is TGTGCCAGCAGCGGGGTAATTCCAGATACGCAGTATTTT. Translating it yields CASSGVIPDTQYF.

Here the CDR3 DNA reads TGCAGTGCGGCTATAAACACTGAAGCTTTCTTT. Its translation: CSAAINTEAFF. The chain has TRBV20-1 and TRBJ1-1; D not resolved. Trimming took off 6 bases at V and 2 bases at J, with 7 bases between the two ends. Germline V gene sequence: CDR1 DFQATT, CDR2 SNEGSKA (reference sequence). The length of the CDR3 is 11 residues.

This clonotype was seen ten or more times. V and J are TRBV7-2 and TRBJ2-3, with a weak D call TRBD2 (6 bases). CDR3 length: 15 residues. V lost 5 bases and J 0 bases, leaving 12 bases between the germline ends. Germline V gives CDR1 SGHTA, CDR2 FQGNSA. In nucleotides, the CDR3 is TGTGCCAGCAGCAGGACTACACTAAGCACAGATACGCAGTATTTT. Translation: CASSRTTLSTDTQYF.

This clonotype was seen only a few times. The chain recombines TRBV20-1 with TRBJ2-2; no reliable D call. The ends were cut back, 3 bases at V and 1 base at J, with 6 bases in the middle. This CDR3 contains 13 residues. Looked up from germline, CDR1 is DFQATT and CDR2 is SNEGSKA (reference sequence). CDR3 in DNA: TGCAGTGCTAGCCTCCGGAACACCGGGGAGCTGTTTTTT. It codes for CSASLRNTGELFF.

This clonotype was picked up many times. The genes are TRBV20-1 and TRBJ1-5; D unclear. The CDR3 covers 14 residues. The V gene lost 5 bases and the J gene lost 6 bases, with 17 bases spanning the gap. Looked up from germline, CDR1 is DFQATT and CDR2 is SNEGSKA (reference sequence). The CDR3: CSALRGAGSQPQHF. CDR3 bases: TGCAGTGCTCTCCGTGGTGCCGGCAGTCAGCCCCAGCATTTT.

This clonotype was counted many times. With a much larger clone just one base away, this may be a read error. This sequence joins TRBV28 and TRBJ2-5, with 7 bases identical to TRBD1. V was clipped by 3 bases and J by 11 bases; unmatched bases: 15. Germline V gene sequence: CDR1 MDHEN, CDR2 SYDVKM. The CDR3 sequence is 15 residues long. The CDR3: CASSFRQGFYNEQYF. CDR3 bases: TGTGCCAGCAGTTTCCGACAGGGTTTTTACAATGAGCAGTACTTC.

This clonotype was seen more than once but under ten times. This chain joins TRBV27 and TRBJ2-7, with D uncertain. The V gene's germline CDR1 is MNHEY and CDR2 SMNVEV (reference sequence). The CDR3 length is 13 residues. The ends were cut back, 11 bases at V and 1 base at J, with 15 bases in the middle. The CDR3 sequence: CAGGLGLSYEQYF. CDR3 nucleotides: TGTGCCGGCGGTTTAGGTCTTTCCTACGAGCAGTACTTC.

This clonotype was recorded many times. This chain uses TRBV5-6 with TRBJ2-1; D is possibly TRBD2 (6 bases). CDR3 size: 18 residues. The V and J ends lost 4 bases and 2 bases respectively, with 22 bases between them. Germline CDR1 is SGHDT and CDR2 is YYEEEE. This CDR3 reads CASSRMSQELATYNEQFF. Here the CDR3 DNA reads TGTGCCAGCAGCCGTATGTCACAGGAACTAGCTACCTACAATGAGCAGTTCTTC.

The chain links TRBV6-5 to TRBJ2-7, with TRBD1 as a possible D gene (5 bases). The CDR3 extends over 14 amino acids. Trimming took 2 bases from V and 3 from J, leaving 11 bases between them. Germline V gene data show CDR1 as MNHEY and CDR2 as SVGAGI. CDR3 sequence reads: CASSYAGKGYEQYF. CDR3 coding DNA: TGTGCCAGCAGTTACGCAGGGAAGGGCTACGAGCAGTACTTC.

This clonotype was picked up many times. V usage is TRBV4-3 and J usage is TRBJ2-1; D possibly corresponds to TRBD2 (6 bases). Germline-derived CDR1 and CDR2 are LGHNA and YSLEER. The V and J ends lost 1 base and 6 bases respectively, with 16 bases between them. The CDR3 covers 16 residues. CDR3 nucleotide sequence: TGCGCCAGCAGCCAAGTTTTGGCGGGGTTCGGCAATGAGCAGTTCTTC. Amino acids: CASSQVLAGFGNEQFF.

This clonotype was recorded only once. This CDR3 reads CASSLVTGMGTEQFF. In DNA form, the CDR3 reads TGTGCCAGCAGCTTAGTAACAGGGATGGGCACTGAGCAGTTCTTC. V usage is TRBV7-2 and J usage is TRBJ2-1; D perhaps matches TRBD1 (6 bases). Trimming took off 1 base at V and 9 bases at J, with 16 bases between the two ends. Germline V CDR1 and CDR2: SGHTA, FQGNSA. The CDR3 spans 15 residues.

The V gene is TRBV30, the J gene TRBJ1-5; 10 nucleotides match TRBD1. Germline CDR1 reads GTSNPN; CDR2 reads SVGIG (reference sequence). The CDR3 loop spans 13 amino acids. V shed 5 bases and J 6 bases; nucleotides not matched to a gene: 4. CDR3 loop: CAWGQGVTQPQHF. CDR3 nucleotides: TGTGCCTGGGGACAGGGGGTTACTCAGCCCCAGCATTTT.

This clonotype was recorded many times. Mismatch with germline at one junction end may stem from a read error. This chain uses TRBV11-2 with TRBJ2-7, with a weak D call TRBD1 (5 bases). The germline gives CDR1 SGHAT, CDR2 FQNNGV. The CDR3 has 17 residues. CDR3 nucleotide sequence: TGTGCCAGCAGTTTAGAGATGTTTAGGACAACGACCTACGAGCAGTACTTC. This translates into CASSLEMFRTTTYEQYF.

This clonotype was detected many times. The chain links TRBV20-1 to TRBJ2-7; 9 bases align to TRBD1. Losses at the gene ends were 3 bases for V and 4 bases for J; bases not matched to a gene: 4. The CDR3 is 13 residues long. CDR1 is DFQATT and CDR2 is SNEGSKA in the germline V gene (reference sequence). The CDR3 coding sequence is TGCAGTGCTAGGGGGGACAGGGAGTACGAGCAGTACTTC. Its protein is CSARGDREYEQYF.

V and J are TRBV5-1 and TRBJ2-1; tentatively, D is TRBD2 (6 bases). In germline, CDR1 is SGHRS, CDR2 YFSETQ. The V end was cut by 5 bases, the J end by 6 bases, with 9 bases between. CDR3 length: 12 amino acids. The CDR3 DNA reads as TGCGCCAGCAGACCCGGGAGCAATGAGCAGTTCTTC. Translating it yields CASRPGSNEQFF.

The chain combines TRBV6-5 with TRBJ2-3; unclear D gene. V was shortened by 2 bases and J by 3 bases, with 21 bases between the two germline ends. CDR3 length: 18 residues. Germline V CDR1 and CDR2: MNHEY, SVGAGI. The DNA for the CDR3 is TGTGCCAGCAGTTACCCATTGGACGGTAGGGTCGGTACAGATACGCAGTATTTT. Protein product: CASSYPLDGRVGTDTQYF.

This clonotype showed up many times. The rearrangement joins TRBV5-1 to TRBJ2-7, with D tentatively TRBD2 (6 bases). CDR3 size: 14 residues. Trimming left V 7 bases short and J 3 bases short, with 17 bases between. Germline CDR1 and CDR2: SGHRS and YFSETQ. CDR3 region: CASRTSGLNYEQYF. In DNA, the CDR3 is TGCGCCAGCCGCACCAGCGGGTTAAACTACGAGCAGTACTTC.

This clonotype came up many times. The V call is TRBV12-3 or TRBV12-4, the J call TRBJ2-1, with D tentatively TRBD1 (5 bases). There are 15 residues in the CDR3. The germline V and J ends were trimmed by 7 bases and 6 bases, with 19 bases remaining between them. The CDR3 is CASNSGAGPLNEQFF. The CDR3 DNA is TGTGCCAGCAATTCTGGGGCAGGGCCTCTCAATGAGCAGTTCTTC.

This clonotype was picked up many times. The chain is built from TRBV19 and TRBJ1-5; the match to TRBD1 covers 7 bases. Germline lookup yields CDR1 LNHDA and CDR2 SQIVND (reference sequence). The trim removed 7 bases at V and 7 bases at J, leaving 10 bases unmatched. The CDR3 loop spans 14 amino acids. CDR3 loop: CASTPMTGRQPQHF. The CDR3 DNA follows: TGTGCCAGTACCCCCATGACAGGGCGGCAGCCCCAGCATTTT.